One sample yielded the 29 T cell receptor beta chains listed below, sequenced in a study of T cell repertoires in cytomegalovirus infection. MiXCR was run by TCRdb on the reads, yielding one entry per CDR3 protein. The sample includes around 630,000 distinct CDR3 sequences, approximately 25% of them seen just once. Sequenced: CD8+ T cells from PBMCs. These receptors originate from a human donor in good health (CMV status not recorded). Some clones in this sample may be carry-over from other donors' samples.

This clonotype appeared many times. The chain couples TRBV25-1 to TRBJ1-1; D ambiguous. V lost 3 bases and J 1 base, leaving 6 bases between the germline ends. The CDR3 is made up of 13 amino acids. Germline V gene sequence: CDR1 MGHDK, CDR2 SYGVNS. CDR3 amino acids: CASSDGENTEAFF. The CDR3 coding sequence is TGTGCCAGCAGTGATGGGGAGAACACTGAAGCTTTCTTT.

This clonotype was detected only a few times. The CDR3 nucleotides are TGTGCCAGCAGCGTAGAACAGGGGGTGTACGAGCAGTACTTC. As protein: CASSVEQGVYEQYF. The chain uses TRBV9 and TRBJ2-7, with TRBD1 matching over 8 bases. Unmatched junction bases numbered 3, after V lost 0 bases and J lost 4 bases. The CDR3 extends over 14 amino acids. Germline CDR1 SGDLS, CDR2 YYNGEE.

This clonotype was counted between two and nine times. This chain connects TRBV11-2 to TRBJ1-1; D remains ambiguous. Germline V lookup: CDR1 SGHAT, CDR2 FQNNGV. The CDR3 contains 13 residues. V dropped 4 bases and J dropped 0 bases, with 6 bases sitting between them. The CDR3 DNA is TGTGCCAGCAGCTCCGATATGAACACTGAAGCTTTCTTT. Its protein is CASSSDMNTEAFF.

J is TRBJ2-5 and V is TRBV14; maybe TRBD1 (5 bases). Germline lookup yields CDR1 SGHDN and CDR2 FVKESK. The CDR3 spans 16 residues. V dropped 1 base and J dropped 1 base, with 13 bases sitting between them. The CDR3: CASSQADKKFQETQYF. The CDR3, as DNA: TGTGCCAGCAGCCAAGCGGACAAGAAATTCCAAGAGACCCAGTACTTC.

J is TRBJ1-2 and V is TRBV7-9, with TRBD1 matching over 10 bases. CDR3 size: 17 residues. Per the germline V gene, CDR1 is SEHNR and CDR2 is FQNEAQ (reference sequence). V was pared by 5 bases and J by 4 bases, with 13 bases of the junction left unmatched. CDR3 coding DNA: TGTGCCAGCAGCCAACCGGGACAGGGGACGGCCGGCTATGGCTACACCTTC. Its protein product is CASSQPGQGTAGYGYTF.

The V and J genes are TRBV7-9 and TRBJ1-1; D not resolved. Trimming shortened V by 5 bases and J by 7 bases, and 8 bases separated the two germline ends. Looked up from germline, CDR1 is SEHNR and CDR2 is FQNEAQ (reference sequence). The CDR3 covers 11 residues. The DNA for the CDR3 is TGTGCCAGCAGCCGGGCCCTTGAAGCTTTCTTT. It codes for CASSRALEAFF.

Only one count was recorded for this clonotype. A much larger clone lies a single base off, so this may be a read error. The CDR3 does not close with the conserved phenylalanine or tryptophan, likely indicating a read error. The V and J genes are TRBV28 and TRBJ1-1; TRBD1 aligns across 9 bases. Germline CDR1 reads MDHEN; CDR2 reads SYDVKM. Germline trimming cut 3 bases from V and 1 base from J; bases unmatched to any gene: 9. This CDR3 has 17 residues. CDR3 loop: CASSFPWTGEPNTEAFL. The CDR3 nucleotides are TGTGCCAGCAGTTTTCCTTGGACAGGGGAGCCGAACACTGAAGCTTTCCTT.

As to this clonotype: It is likely a read error, because the conserved phenylalanine at the end of the CDR3 is missing. CDR3 in amino acids: CASSQERMEEKLFC. In DNA, the CDR3 is TGTGCCAGCAGCCAAGAACGGATGGAGGAAAAACTGTTTTGT. The chain combines TRBV3-1 with TRBJ1-4; D unresolved. The CDR3 is made up of 14 amino acids. The germline V gene encodes CDR1 LGHDT and CDR2 YNNKEL (reference sequence). V was pared by 0 bases and J by 8 bases, with 10 bases between.

The chain uses TRBV27 and TRBJ2-7, with 9 nucleotides matching TRBD1. Per germline, CDR1 MNHEY and CDR2 SMNVEV (reference sequence). J lost 2 bases, V lost 10 bases, and 9 bases had no gene match. This CDR3 is built from 14 residues. The DNA of the CDR3 is TGTGCCAACAGGCGGACAGGGGTAACCTACGAGCAGTACGTC. Residues: CANRRTGVTYEQYV.

The table lists this clonotype with many counts. The rearrangement joins TRBV7-6 to TRBJ2-5; D is uncertain. V lost 5 bases and J 4 bases, leaving 17 bases between the germline ends. The CDR3 loop spans 15 amino acids. CDR1 is SGHVS and CDR2 is FNYEAQ in the germline V gene. CDR3 nucleotide sequence: TGTGCCAGCAGCCCTAGTCCTTTGTCGAGAGAGACCCAGTACTTC. Its protein is CASSPSPLSRETQYF. The full variable domain, rest sourced from reference TRBV7-6 and TRBJ2-5, is GAGVSQSPRYKVTKRGQDVALRCDPISGHVSLYWYRQALGQGPEFLTYFNYEAQQDKSGLPNDRFSAERPEGSISTLTIQRTEQRDSAMYRCASSPSPLSRETQYFGPGTRLLVL.

This clonotype was counted ten times or more. J is TRBJ2-1 and V is TRBV7-2, with unresolved D. V was pared by 3 bases and J by 0 bases, with 9 bases between. CDR3 length: 15 amino acids. Germline V lookup: CDR1 SGHTA, CDR2 FQGNSA. CDR3 sequence (DNA): TGTGCCAGCAGCTTTATGGCGGTCTCCTACAATGAGCAGTTCTTC. Its translation is CASSFMAVSYNEQFF.

The rearrangement uses TRBV6-2 or TRBV6-3 and TRBJ2-2; maybe TRBD1 (5 bases). The germline V gene encodes CDR1 MNHEY and CDR2 SVGEGT. The V end was cut by 4 bases, the J end by 1 base, with 10 bases between. The CDR3 length is 15 residues. CDR3 residues: CASSLDSLNTGELFF. The CDR3 nucleotides read TGTGCCAGCAGTTTAGACAGTTTGAACACCGGGGAGCTGTTTTTT.

Ten or more counts support this clonotype. The genes are TRBV2 and TRBJ2-3, with TRBD1 identical over 10 bases. Germline loops: CDR1 SNHLY, CDR2 FYNNEI. With 9 bases clipped from V and 3 bases from J, the junction kept 9 bases outside the gene matches. This CDR3 contains 15 residues. The CDR3, as DNA: TGTGCCAGAACTTCGTGGGACAGGGGTACAGATACGCAGTATTTT. Translating gives CARTSWDRGTDTQYF.

This clonotype was seen at least ten times. This chain's CDR3 is CASSNDRDEQFF. DNA of the CDR3: TGTGCCAGCAGTAACGACAGGGATGAGCAGTTCTTC. The V and J genes are TRBV6-2 or TRBV6-3 and TRBJ2-1; 7 bases are a match to TRBD1. V lost 5 bases and J lost 8; bases outside the gene matches: 3. CDR1 MNHEY and CDR2 SVGEGT come from the germline V gene. The CDR3 has 12 residues.

Points on this clonotype: This may be a read error: a much more frequent sequence differs by one nucleotide. The J gene is TRBJ2-3, the V gene TRBV7-9; D ambiguous. Germline V gene lookup returns CDR1 SEHNR and CDR2 FQNEAQ (reference sequence). CDR3 length: 17 amino acids. In nucleotides, the CDR3 is TGTGCCAACAGCTCCCCACTGGCTCCTCAGAGGAGAGATACGCAGTATTTT. It specifies CANSSPLAPQRRDTQYF.

This clonotype was recorded at least ten times. The chain carries TRBV7-2 and TRBJ2-3; D perhaps matches TRBD1 (6 bases). CDR1 and CDR2 (germline): SGHTA, FQGNSA. V shed 1 base and J shed 2 bases, with 16 bases lying between them. CDR3 length equals 17 residues. CDR3 residues: CASSLGTGFKDTDTQYF. The CDR3 DNA is TGTGCCAGCAGCTTAGGTACAGGGTTCAAGGACACAGATACGCAGTATTTT.

The chain is built from TRBV6-6 and TRBJ1-5; D not resolved. The CDR3 sequence is 13 residues long. CDR1 and CDR2 (germline): MNHNY, SVGAGI (reference sequence). V was pared by 10 bases and J by 3 bases, with 13 bases between. The CDR3 is CANTRGYNQPQHF. The CDR3 DNA is TGTGCCAACACAAGAGGGTACAATCAGCCCCAGCATTTT.

This clonotype was seen ten or more times. V gene TRBV7-8 combines with J gene TRBJ2-1; 8 positions match TRBD2. CDR1 is SGHVS, CDR2 FQNEAQ, per germline. The CDR3 has 16 residues. J lost 1 base, V lost 5 bases, and 7 bases had no gene match. In DNA, the CDR3 is TGTGCCAGCAGCCCACTAGCGGTTGGATCCTACAATGAGCAGTTCTTC. The encoded protein is CASSPLAVGSYNEQFF.

This clonotype was observed a few times. The V call is TRBV7-9, the J call TRBJ2-5; 9 nucleotides agree with TRBD1. After removal of 5 bases from V and 3 bases from J, the junction contained 7 bases not matched to a gene. The CDR3 totals 15 residues. CDR1 SEHNR and CDR2 FQNEAQ come from the germline V gene (reference sequence). CDR3 DNA sequence: TGTGCCAGCAGCGCACTACAGGGGGCTAAAGAGACCCAGTACTTC. It yields the protein CASSALQGAKETQYF.

The table lists this clonotype with a few counts. The chain recombines TRBV24-1 with TRBJ2-1; no reliable D call. In germline, CDR1 is KGHDR, CDR2 SFDVKD. With 4 bases removed from V and 2 bases from J, the gap between germline ends came to 17 bases. The CDR3 is 17 amino acids. The CDR3 here is CATSENPQDTAYNEQFF. CDR3 nucleotides: TGTGCCACCAGTGAGAACCCCCAAGACACAGCCTACAATGAGCAGTTCTTC.

This clonotype was counted a few times. The V and J genes are TRBV20-1 and TRBJ2-7; 8 nucleotides match TRBD2. Trimming at V came to 0 bases and at J to 4 bases, leaving 11 bases not matched to a gene. Germline values: CDR1 DFQATT, CDR2 SNEGSKA (reference sequence). The CDR3 sequence is 16 residues long. Written as DNA, the CDR3 is TGCAGTGCTAGAGATCGTTCCGGCGGGGGGAAGTACGAGCAGTACTTC. It encodes CSARDRSGGGKYEQYF.

The chain has TRBV20-1 and TRBJ2-7; tentatively, D is TRBD2 (6 bases). Trimming removed 7 bases at V and 4 bases at J, with 17 bases between. The CDR3 is 13 residues long. In germline, CDR1 is DFQATT, CDR2 SNEGSKA (reference sequence). Here the CDR3 reads CSVPGLSRYEQYV. The CDR3 bases are TGCAGTGTTCCGGGACTTTCCAGATACGAGCAGTACGTC.

The rearrangement uses TRBV29-1 and TRBJ2-7; the match to TRBD2 covers 14 bases. The V and J ends lost 3 bases and 0 bases, in that order; junction bases with no gene match: 7. This CDR3 comprises 17 residues. Germline CDR1 and CDR2: SQVTM and ANQGSEA. The CDR3: CSVEGLAGALSSYEQYF. In DNA, the CDR3 is TGCAGCGTTGAGGGACTAGCGGGGGCCTTAAGCTCCTACGAGCAGTACTTC.

This clonotype was observed a few times. In nucleotides, the CDR3 is TGCAGTGCTGGGACCCAAGGAGAATCTCCTGACTATGGCTACACCTTC. This sequence encodes CSAGTQGESPDYGYTF. The chain joins TRBV20-1 to TRBJ1-2, with a tentative D call TRBD1 (5 bases). CDR1 DFQATT and CDR2 SNEGSKA come from the germline V gene (reference sequence). V lost 5 bases to trimming and J lost 3 bases, with 22 bases between them. The CDR3 sequence is 16 residues long.

The chain joins TRBV18 to TRBJ2-1; 8 nucleotides line up with TRBD2. This CDR3 has 17 amino acids. The V and J ends lost 5 bases and 6 bases, in that order; junction bases with no gene match: 15. Germline lookup yields CDR1 KGHSH and CDR2 LQKENI. DNA of the CDR3: TGTGCCAGCTCATCGGATCGGACTAGCTCCATTTTCAATGAGCAGTTCTTC. Translation: CASSSDRTSSIFNEQFF. The whole variable domain, remainder taken from reference TRBV18 and TRBJ2-1, is NAGVMQNPRHLVRRRGQEARLRCSPMKGHSHVYWYRQLPEEGLKFMVYLQKENIIDESGMPKERFSAEFPKEGPSILRIQQVVRGDSAAYFCASSSDRTSSIFNEQFFGPGTRLTVL.

This clonotype was counted a few times. The CDR3 DNA sequence: TGTGCCAGCAGCCGGGGGGCGGGGGGCAATGAGCAGTTCTTC. Translation: CASSRGAGGNEQFF. The V call is TRBV6-2 or TRBV6-3, the J call TRBJ2-1; 8 bases are shared with TRBD2. The germline V gene encodes CDR1 MNHEY and CDR2 SVGEGT. The CDR3 loop spans 14 amino acids. Trimming at V came to 6 bases and at J to 6 bases, leaving 7 bases not matched to a gene.

Regarding this clonotype: A read error may explain this, as a much larger clone is one base away. J is TRBJ2-7 and V is TRBV7-6; TRBD2 might be the D (7 bases). Germline CDR1 and CDR2: SGHVS and FNYEAQ. This CDR3 spans 16 amino acids. The CDR3 DNA sequence: TGTGCCAGCAGCGTATCCGGGACGGGGGGCTCCTACAAGCAGTACTTC. Its translation is CASSVSGTGGSYKQYF.

At least ten counts were recorded for this clonotype. The rearrangement links TRBV7-8 to TRBJ1-5; D unclear. Germline V gives CDR1 SGHVS, CDR2 FQNEAQ. This CDR3 contains 15 residues. V lost 5 bases to trimming and J lost 3 bases, with 14 bases between them. CDR3 amino acids: CASSTLSGSNQPQHF. In nucleotides, the CDR3 is TGTGCCAGCAGCACATTATCCGGGTCCAATCAGCCCCAGCATTTT.

Regarding this clonotype: This clone may be a read error of a much larger clone one base away. The chain employs TRBV7-2 and TRBJ2-7; 7 bases fit TRBD2. Germline CDR1 reads SGHTA; CDR2 reads FQGNSA. The CDR3 is 15 residues long. CDR3 region: CVSSFRASGGYEQYF. The CDR3 DNA reads as TGTGTCAGCAGCTTTCGGGCTAGCGGTGGCTACGAGCAGTACTTC.